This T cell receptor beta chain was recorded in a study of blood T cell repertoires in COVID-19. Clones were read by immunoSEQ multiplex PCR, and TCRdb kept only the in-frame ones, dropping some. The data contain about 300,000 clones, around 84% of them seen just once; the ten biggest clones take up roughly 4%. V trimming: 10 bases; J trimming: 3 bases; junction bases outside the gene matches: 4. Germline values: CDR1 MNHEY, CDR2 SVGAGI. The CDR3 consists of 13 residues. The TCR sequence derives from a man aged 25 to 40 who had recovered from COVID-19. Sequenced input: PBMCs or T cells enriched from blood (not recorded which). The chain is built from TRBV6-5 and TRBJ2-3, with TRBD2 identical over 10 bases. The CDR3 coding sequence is TGTGCCACACAGCGGGAGGGGACAGATACGCAGTATTTT. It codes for CATQREGTDTQYF.